This T cell receptor beta chain was identified in a study of blood T cell repertoires in COVID-19. Per germline, CDR1 LGHNA and CDR2 YSLEER. The V end lost 1 base, the J end lost 0 bases, and 14 bases lay between the germline ends. The CDR3 runs to 17 residues. The method was immunoSEQ multiplex PCR; TCRdb's version includes in-frame clones alone and lacks a portion of them. In the table there are some 250,000 clones, approximately 88% of which are singletons. Sequencing used peripheral blood. The source of this sequence is a woman aged 25 to 39 with acute or convalescent COVID-19. The chain recombines TRBV4-3 with TRBJ2-3; D not certain. The CDR3 DNA sequence: TGCGCCAGCAGCCAAGGGCCATCTCAGACTAGCACAGATACGCAGTATTTT. Protein sequence: CASSQGPSQTSTDTQYF.